This TCR beta chain was sequenced for a study of cytomegalovirus exposure and HLA in healthy donors. Study findings and constraints: A few V segments could not be told apart, such as TRBV6-2 and TRBV6-3, and were left out.

Primers: 60 Vbeta forward and 13 Jbeta reverse. Some clones are missing from TCRdb's copy, which holds only in-frame ones; the method was immunoSEQ multiplex PCR. Among approximately 59,000 clones, 60% to 80% were seen once, and the ten largest hold approximately 2.9%. Comments on this clone: What it binds is not known.

V gave up 1 base and J gave up 7 bases; unmatched junction bases: 10. The CDR3 totals 16 residues. CDR1 and CDR2 from the germline V gene are LGHNA and YNFKEQ. The source material was PBMCs. V gene TRBV4-2 combines with J gene TRBJ2-7, with TRBD1 matching 10 bases. This TCR was sampled from a girl aged 10-17 years in good health and CMV-seropositive. The CDR3 nucleotides are TGTGCCAGCAGCCAAGTCCCCGGGACAGGGGCTGAAGAGCAGTACTTC. Its protein is CASSQVPGTGAEEQYF.